The 15 T cell receptor beta chains below come from one sample, sequenced in a study of T cell responses to AZD1222 COVID-19 vaccine. This table comes from immunoSEQ multiplex PCR, and its TCRdb copy is limited to in-frame clones, with some not included. The sample contains around 270,000 clones, 94% of which appear only once. The sequencing here drew on peripheral blood, taken 28 days after the second AZD1222 dose. All receptors come from an adult who received the AZD1222 COVID-19 vaccine.

The chain carries TRBV11-2 and TRBJ2-1; D is perhaps TRBD1 or TRBD2 (5 bases each). The ends were cut back, 5 bases at V and 2 bases at J, with 19 bases in the middle. This CDR3 is built from 17 residues. Germline CDR1 and CDR2: SGHAT and FQNNGV. The CDR3 DNA follows: TGTGCCAGCAGCCCACCCTATGATGTGGGGGCCTACAATGAGCAGTTCTTC. Protein product: CASSPPYDVGAYNEQFF.

V gene TRBV6-2 or TRBV6-3 combines with J gene TRBJ2-1; D is uncertain. Germline lookup yields CDR1 MNHEY and CDR2 SVGEGT. V gave up 2 bases and J gave up 3 bases, with 5 bases separating them. The CDR3 runs 13 residues. The CDR3 DNA reads TGTGCCAGCAGTTACCGAGTCTACAATGAGCAGTTCTTC. This codes for CASSYRVYNEQFF.

The chain joins TRBV2 to TRBJ1-2; a possible D gene is TRBD1 (5 bases). In germline, CDR1 is SNHLY, CDR2 FYNNEI. The CDR3 spans 15 residues. V dropped 0 bases and J dropped 8 bases, with 16 bases sitting between them. CDR3 sequence (DNA): TGTGCCAGCAGTGAAGCCCGGGGAGGGGCAAACGGCTACACCTTC. Encoded protein: CASSEARGGANGYTF.

The chain employs TRBV2 and TRBJ1-2; possible D gene TRBD1, 5 bases. The CDR3 sequence is 15 residues long. Trimming removed 7 bases at V and 8 bases at J, with 23 bases between. CDR1 is SNHLY and CDR2 is FYNNEI in the germline V gene. CDR3 sequence (DNA): TGTGCCAGCACCGCACCCCGCCACAGGAGAGGAGGCTACACCTTC. It specifies CASTAPRHRRGGYTF.

V usage is TRBV7-9 and J usage is TRBJ1-1, with D maybe TRBD1 (5 bases). Germline assignment: CDR1 SEHNR and CDR2 FQNEAQ (reference sequence). The V and J ends lost 2 bases and 3 bases respectively, with 10 bases between them. This CDR3 has 14 residues. CDR3 sequence (DNA): TGTGCCAGCAGCTTACAAGGGGCTTACACTGAAGCTTTCTTT. Its protein product is CASSLQGAYTEAFF.

V usage is TRBV13 and J usage is TRBJ2-3, with a weak D call TRBD2 (5 bases). CDR3 size: 13 residues. Germline CDR1 reads PRHDT; CDR2 reads FYEKMQ (reference sequence). Trimming pared 5 bases from V and 5 bases from J, leaving 11 bases between. The CDR3 loop reads CASSPQEGDTQYF. The CDR3 nucleotides are TGTGCCAGCAGCCCGCAAGAGGGAGATACGCAGTATTTT.

This sequence joins TRBV4-3 and TRBJ2-7; 9 bases are a match to TRBD2. The length of the CDR3 is 15 residues. CDR1 LGHNA and CDR2 YSLEER come from the germline V gene. V was pared by 3 bases and J by 5 bases, with 8 bases of the junction left unmatched. CDR3 sequence reads: CASSHGASGMNEQYF. In DNA form, the CDR3 reads TGCGCCAGCAGCCACGGGGCTAGCGGGATGAACGAGCAGTACTTC.

J is TRBJ1-2 and V is TRBV5-6, with 9 bases matching TRBD1. This CDR3 is 13 amino acids long. Looked up from germline, CDR1 is SGHDT and CDR2 is YYEEEE. After removal of 0 bases from V and 8 bases from J, the junction contained 2 bases not matched to a gene. The CDR3 nucleotides are TGTGCCAGCAGCTTGGGACAGGGGGACGGCTACACCTTC. This gives the protein CASSLGQGDGYTF.

The V and J genes are TRBV7-9 and TRBJ1-1; D is undetermined. V was pared by 1 base and J by 5 bases, with 8 bases between. Looked up from germline, CDR1 is SEHNR and CDR2 is FQNEAQ (reference sequence). The CDR3 runs 13 residues. In DNA, the CDR3 is TGTGCCAGCAGCTTAGATGGCTGGACTGAAGCTTTCTTT. Its protein product is CASSLDGWTEAFF.

The rearrangement joins TRBV4-2 to TRBJ1-5; D is undetermined. This CDR3 contains 13 residues. Trimming pared 2 bases from V and 4 bases from J, leaving 6 bases between. CDR1 is LGHNA, CDR2 YNFKEQ, per germline. The CDR3 spells CASSQQGNQPQHF. CDR3 in DNA: TGTGCCAGCAGCCAACAAGGGAATCAGCCCCAGCATTTT.

This rearrangement joins TRBV11-2 to TRBJ2-3, with D unresolved. CDR1 is SGHAT, CDR2 FQNNGV, per germline. V was trimmed by 3 bases and J by 6 bases, leaving 4 bases between them. This CDR3 contains 11 residues. The CDR3 loop is CASSFPDTQYF. The CDR3 region has the DNA TGTGCCAGCAGCTTCCCCGATACGCAGTATTTT. Full variable domain (rest looked up from reference TRBV11-2 and TRBJ2-3): EAGVAQSPRYKIIEKRQSVAFWCNPISGHATLYWYQQILGQGPKLLIQFQNNGVVDDSQLPKDRFSAERLKGVDSTLKIQPAKLEDSAVYLCASSFPDTQYFGPGTRLTVL.

This chain links TRBV6-5 with TRBJ1-5, with D tentatively TRBD1 (6 bases). From germline, CDR1 is MNHEY and CDR2 SVGAGI. The CDR3 sequence is 14 residues long. With 5 bases removed from V and 7 bases from J, the gap between germline ends came to 15 bases. The CDR3 DNA reads as TGTGCCAGCAGTACCGACAGGCGGGGGCAGCCCCAGCATTTT. This translates into CASSTDRRGQPQHF.

The chain employs TRBV28 and TRBJ1-6, with D possibly being TRBD1 (6 bases). The germline V and J ends were trimmed by 3 bases and 8 bases, with 11 bases remaining between them. The germline gives CDR1 MDHEN, CDR2 SYDVKM. This CDR3 contains 14 residues. CDR3: CASSLLGGDSPLHF. CDR3 nucleotides: TGTGCCAGCAGTTTGTTAGGGGGTGATTCACCCCTCCACTTT.

This chain connects TRBV5-1 to TRBJ1-1; D not resolved. From germline, CDR1 is SGHRS and CDR2 YFSETQ. This CDR3 contains 13 residues. V gave up 4 bases and J gave up 3 bases, with 10 bases separating them. Written as DNA, the CDR3 is TGCGCCAGCAGCCCGGAGGGTTACACTGAAGCTTTCTTT. Translation gives CASSPEGYTEAFF.

The chain has TRBV20-1 and TRBJ2-7, with D possibly matching TRBD2 (6 bases). Per germline, CDR1 DFQATT and CDR2 SNEGSKA (reference sequence). The CDR3 totals 11 residues. The DNA for the CDR3 is TGCGGGGGGAGTGCACTCTACGAGCAGTACTTC. Translation: CGGSALYEQYF.